These T cell receptor beta chains were read from a single sample in a study of identical twins. Via MiXCR, TCRdb re-called the 5' RACE reads, giving one row per CDR3 protein. Found here are about 530,000 distinct CDR3 sequences, 13% to 15% of them singletons; the top ten hold less than 0.5%. The sample was also reused in another study, on yellow fever vaccine responses in identical twins.

Input material: CD4+ T cells sorted from blood. The receptors were sampled from a woman aged 18-29 years in good health. Each CDR3 is given with its conserved first and last residue. D genes are given only for firm matches. The listing skips clone size in some rows; elsewhere it reads once, few, many or a size class.

v_call	j_call	d_call	clone_size	cdr3_aa	cdr3_nt
TRBV10-3	TRBJ1-1	-	-	CAISNSGQEAFF	TGTGCCATCAGTAATTCAGGGCAGGAAGCTTTCTTT
TRBV2	TRBJ2-5	-	few	CASSKEPGEETQYF	TGTGCCAGCAGTAAAGAGCCAGGGGAAGAGACCCAGTACTTC
TRBV27	TRBJ1-1	-	few	CASSFIGGLSEAFF	TGTGCCAGCAGTTTCATAGGGGGTCTATCTGAAGCTTTCTTT
TRBV3-1	TRBJ2-7	-	-	CASSQVYNEQYF	TGTGCCAGCAGCCAAGTGTATAACGAGCAGTACTTC
TRBV7-9	TRBJ2-7	TRBD1	-	CASSLGTGYSYEQYF	TGTGCCAGCAGCTTAGGGACAGGTTACTCCTACGAGCAGTACTTC
TRBV11-2	TRBJ2-5	TRBD1	-	CASNQGTGGARIGETQYF	TGTGCCAGCAACCAGGGGACAGGGGGCGCGAGGATTGGAGAGACCCAGTACTTC
TRBV4-2	TRBJ2-1	TRBD2	-	CASSRGLDEQFF	TGTGCCAGCAGCCGAGGACTAGATGAGCAGTTCTTC
TRBV29-1	TRBJ2-1	TRBD1	-	CSVDGQGIQCEQFF	TGCAGCGTTGATGGACAGGGAATACAATGTGAGCAGTTCTTC
TRBV11-1	TRBJ2-6	-	-	CASSLFGGGANVLTF	TGTGCCAGCAGCTTATTCGGAGGTGGGGCCAACGTCCTGACTTTC
TRBV7-8	TRBJ2-1	-	-	CASSANLAVNEQFF	TGTGCCAGCAGCGCCAACTTAGCGGTGAATGAGCAGTTCTTC
TRBV28	TRBJ2-1	TRBD2	few	CASSLPGLAGAYNEQFF	TGTGCCAGCAGTCTCCCAGGACTAGCGGGAGCCTACAATGAGCAGTTCTTC
TRBV27	TRBJ2-3	TRBD2	-	CASSSLLAGGPVPSTDTQYF	TGTGCCAGCAGTTCCCTACTAGCGGGAGGGCCGGTCCCTAGCACAGATACGCAGTATTTT
TRBV24-1	TRBJ1-5	-	few	CATSQYSPYSNQPQHF	TGTGCCACCAGTCAGTATTCTCCTTATAGCAATCAGCCCCAGCATTTT
TRBV12-3/TRBV12-4	TRBJ2-3	-	-	CASSFSTPTDTQYF	TGTGCCAGCAGTTTTTCCACACCCACAGATACGCAGTATTTT
TRBV20-1	TRBJ2-3	TRBD2	-	CSARLAGSSTDTQYF	TGCAGTGCAAGACTAGCGGGGTCTAGCACAGATACGCAGTATTTT
TRBV7-6	TRBJ2-1	-	few	CASSLEGGGYEQFF	TGTGCCAGCAGCTTAGAAGGAGGGGGCTATGAGCAGTTCTTC
TRBV2	TRBJ2-4	-	few	CASSEQGQLGIQYF	TGTGCCAGCAGTGAACAGGGGCAACTGGGGATTCAGTACTTC